Listed below are T cell receptor beta chains from one sample, sequenced in a study of blood T cell repertoires in COVID-19. Assay used: immunoSEQ multiplex PCR; TCRdb lists only in-frame clones, some missing. The table has 100,000 to 150,000 clones, roughly 84% seen once. The sequenced material came from peripheral blood. The receptors shown here come from a man in his fifties or sixties with acute or convalescent COVID-19. CDR3s include the opening cysteine and the closing phenylalanine or tryptophan. The listing skips clone size in some rows; elsewhere it reads once, few, many or a size class.

V	size	J	CDR3
TRBV6-5	NA	TRBJ2-7	CASGGLAGQYEQYF
TRBV12-3/TRBV12-4	NA	TRBJ2-3	CASSRRGQDTQYF
TRBV29-1	once	TRBJ1-5	CSVGTGDNNQPQHF
TRBV6-6	NA	TRBJ2-3	CASTETGIENTQYF
TRBV27	few	TRBJ2-3	CASSLRLSGGDSTDTQYF
TRBV9	NA	TRBJ2-1	CASSVGAGNYNEQFF
TRBV24-1	NA	TRBJ2-5	CATSPGQGRETQYF
TRBV6-5	NA	TRBJ2-7	CASSYSGTGSYEQYF
TRBV7-2	NA	TRBJ1-2	CASRDISYGYTF
TRBV29-1	NA	TRBJ2-2	CSVDASGGNTGELFF
TRBV10-3	NA	TRBJ2-4	CAISEDPGIQYF
TRBV19	NA	TRBJ1-5	CAARRGKNQPQHF
TRBV12-3/TRBV12-4	NA	TRBJ1-4	CASRGTVEKLFF
TRBV30	NA	TRBJ1-6	CAWTQGNSPLHF
TRBV6-2/TRBV6-3	NA	TRBJ2-1	CASSPPTGLAGEYNEQFF
TRBV6-5	few	TRBJ1-2	CASIANRGSLYGYTF
TRBV27	NA	TRBJ2-2	CASSGRRAPIDTGELFF
TRBV28	NA	TRBJ1-6	CASSSQTGDWSPLHF
TRBV5-1	NA	TRBJ2-6	CASSSGGLGANVLTF
TRBV19	NA	TRBJ1-1	CASSERVASRGRLTEAFF
TRBV19	NA	TRBJ1-5	CASEAGTYQPQHF
TRBV18	NA	TRBJ2-7	CASSPFPGSYEQYF
TRBV24-1	NA	TRBJ2-1	CATKDRVGNEQFF
TRBV9	NA	TRBJ2-3	CASSPGTSRDTQYF
TRBV10-2	NA	TRBJ2-7	CASRALGGGGKFEQYF
TRBV2	few	TRBJ2-1	CASSDQGQGGNEQFF
TRBV19	few	TRBJ2-7	CASSRGLAGQNYEQYF
TRBV12-5	once	TRBJ1-4	CASGFWTADNEKLFF
TRBV20-1	NA	TRBJ2-5	CSACASGQETQYF
TRBV13	NA	TRBJ1-2	CASSFTGGQSNYGYTF
TRBV7-9	NA	TRBJ2-1	CASSFLYNEQFF
TRBV7-6	NA	TRBJ2-7	CASSLAGTRDYEQYF
TRBV7-3	NA	TRBJ2-3	CASSLARGRTDTQYF
TRBV5-5	few	TRBJ2-5	CASNPEWRGPQETQYF
TRBV10-3	NA	TRBJ1-2	CAISLDRGLDYGYTF